The next 15 T cell receptor beta chains were all read from a single sample in a study of T cell responses to AZD1222 COVID-19 vaccine. Data came from immunoSEQ multiplex PCR; TCRdb stores just in-frame clones and leaves some out. Of under 130,000 clones listed, 70% to 90% are singletons. The sample was peripheral blood, taken 28 days after the second AZD1222 dose. These receptor sequences come from an adult who received the AZD1222 COVID-19 vaccine.

As DNA, the CDR3 is TGCAGCGTTGGTCTAGCGGGATTGGATACGCAGTATTTT. Encoded protein: CSVGLAGLDTQYF. The genes are TRBV29-1 and TRBJ2-3, with 9 bases aligning to TRBD2. Trimming cost V 4 bases and J 6 bases; bases outside gene matches: 5. Germline V gives CDR1 SQVTM, CDR2 ANQGSEA. The CDR3 is 13 residues long.

This sequence joins TRBV10-3 and TRBJ1-4; D is perhaps TRBD1 (6 bases). This CDR3 comprises 13 residues. V shed 10 bases and J shed 4 bases, with 13 bases lying between them. CDR1 and CDR2 from the germline V gene are ENHRY and SYGVKD. The CDR3 sequence: CASMDSFNEKLFF. The CDR3 nucleotides are TGTGCCAGCATGGACAGTTTTAATGAAAAACTGTTTTTT.

The V gene is TRBV3-1 (or the pseudogene TRBV3-2), the J gene TRBJ2-2; the match to TRBD1 covers 8 bases. The CDR3 length is 15 residues. CDR1 is LGHDT, CDR2 YNNKEL, per germline (reference sequence). V lost 4 bases to trimming and J lost 3 bases; unmatched junction nucleotides: 4. Here the CDR3 DNA reads TGTGCCAGCAGCCCGGGACAGGTTTACACCGGGGAGCTGTTTTTT. This sequence encodes CASSPGQVYTGELFF.

The J gene is TRBJ2-7, the V gene TRBV12-3 or TRBV12-4; 8 bases line up with TRBD2. J lost 3 bases, V lost 5 bases, and 3 bases had no gene match. The CDR3 sequence is 13 residues long. For the CDR3, the DNA is TGTGCCAGCAGTCAGGGACTAGTCTACGAGCAGTACTTC. Its translation is CASSQGLVYEQYF.

The DNA for the CDR3 is TGCGCCAGCAGCTGGGGGCGAGCCCAAAGTGGTAATGAGCAGTTCTTC. Translation gives CASSWGRAQSGNEQFF. The chain joins TRBV5-1 to TRBJ2-1; possibly TRBD1 for D (6 bases). The CDR3 runs 16 residues. Per germline, CDR1 SGHRS and CDR2 YFSETQ. V was cut by 3 bases and J by 7 bases, with 20 bases left in between. Looking up the rest from reference TRBV5-1 and TRBJ2-1 gives the full variable domain: KAGVTQTPRYLIKTRGQQVTLSCSPISGHRSVSWYQQTPGQGLQFLFEYFSETQRNKGNFPGRFSGRQFSNSRSEMNVSTLELGDSALYLCASSWGRAQSGNEQFFGPGTRLTVL.

This chain joins TRBV6-5 and TRBJ2-4; TRBD2 is a possible D gene (5 bases). This CDR3 is 14 amino acids long. CDR1 is MNHEY, CDR2 SVGAGI, per germline. The V end lost 2 bases, the J end lost 4 bases, and 9 bases lay between the germline ends. CDR3: CASSYRGIKNIQYF. CDR3 in DNA: TGTGCCAGCAGTTACCGGGGAATTAAAAACATTCAGTACTTC.

The chain combines TRBV28 with TRBJ2-2; possibly TRBD1 for D (5 bases). This CDR3 is 12 amino acids long. With 5 bases removed from V and 7 bases from J, the gap between germline ends came to 8 bases. CDR1 and CDR2 (germline): MDHEN, SYDVKM. The CDR3 protein is CASSPRVGELFF. CDR3 DNA: TGTGCCAGCAGTCCCAGGGTCGGGGAGCTGTTTTTT.

The chain combines TRBV29-1 with TRBJ1-2, with D uncertain. The germline V and J ends were trimmed by 0 bases and 6 bases, with 5 bases remaining between them. This CDR3 has 11 amino acids. Germline V gene data show CDR1 as SQVTM and CDR2 as ANQGSEA. The CDR3 spells CSVEDPDGYTF. For the CDR3, the DNA is TGCAGCGTTGAAGACCCTGATGGCTACACCTTC.

This clone was counted once. This rearrangement joins TRBV7-2 to TRBJ1-3; D unclear. Per the germline V gene, CDR1 is SGHTA and CDR2 is FQGNSA. V lost 3 bases and J 0 bases, leaving 3 bases between the germline ends. The CDR3 spans 13 residues. The CDR3 sequence is CASSFASGNTIYF. CDR3 DNA sequence: TGTGCCAGCAGCTTTGCCTCTGGAAACACCATATATTTT. Based on the CDR3 plus reference TRBV7-2 and TRBJ1-3, the full variable domain is GAGVSQSPSNKVTEKGKDVELRCDPISGHTALYWYRQSLGQGLEFLIYFQGNSAPDKSGLPSDRFSAERTGGSVSTLTIQRTQQEDSAVYLCASSFASGNTIYFGEGSWLTVV.

This chain connects TRBV7-8 to TRBJ2-7, with D possibly TRBD1 on 5 matching bases. V lost 0 bases to trimming and J lost 4 bases, with 19 bases between them. Germline loops: CDR1 SGHVS, CDR2 FQNEAQ. This CDR3 is built from 17 residues. For the CDR3, the DNA is TGTGCCAGCAGCTTAGCGGGCCCAGGGATTACCTTTTACGAGCAGTACTTC. Its translation is CASSLAGPGITFYEQYF.

The rearrangement uses TRBV7-8 and TRBJ2-1, with a possible D match to TRBD1 (6 bases). The CDR3 totals 14 residues. Germline V CDR1 and CDR2: SGHVS, FQNEAQ. V lost 8 bases to trimming and J lost 8 bases, with 19 bases between them. CDR3 sequence reads: CASQARIQGYEQFF. CDR3 nucleotides: TGTGCCAGCCAAGCCCGTATACAGGGTTATGAGCAGTTCTTC.

V is TRBV5-4 and J is TRBJ2-5; D might be TRBD1 or TRBD2, each matching 5 bases. V was cut by 0 bases and J by 4 bases, with 16 bases left in between. Per germline, CDR1 SGHNT and CDR2 YYREEE (reference sequence). This CDR3 region has 16 residues. CDR3 amino acids: CASSLGSTSRGETQYF. Written as DNA, the CDR3 is TGTGCCAGCAGCTTGGGGTCCACTTCGAGGGGAGAGACCCAGTACTTC.

The chain recombines TRBV27 with TRBJ1-2, with D perhaps matching TRBD1 (6 bases). CDR3 size: 16 residues. Germline V CDR1 and CDR2: MNHEY, SMNVEV (reference sequence). The V end was cut by 2 bases, the J end by 8 bases, with 21 bases between. The CDR3 coding sequence is TGTGCCAGCAGTTTAGCTGGCCGGGACACGGGACGAGGCTACACCTTC. It encodes CASSLAGRDTGRGYTF.

V and J are TRBV27 and TRBJ1-2, with D perhaps matching TRBD1 (5 bases). The length of the CDR3 is 17 residues. CDR1 is MNHEY and CDR2 is SMNVEV in the germline V gene (reference sequence). The ends were cut back, 3 bases at V and 6 bases at J, with 23 bases in the middle. The CDR3 spells CASSFAPLRGAPNGYTF. Here the CDR3 DNA reads TGTGCCAGCAGTTTCGCACCCCTAAGGGGAGCTCCGAATGGCTACACCTTC.

This clone was recorded only once. The chain couples TRBV4-1 to TRBJ2-1; a weak D match, TRBD2 (6 bases). The CDR3 has 15 residues. Germline CDR1 MGHRA, CDR2 YSYEKL. V was cut by 3 bases and J by 4 bases, with 13 bases left in between. The CDR3 nucleotides read TGCGCCAGCAGCCAGTCGGCTAGCGCGTACAATGAGCAGTTCTTC. Protein product: CASSQSASAYNEQFF.